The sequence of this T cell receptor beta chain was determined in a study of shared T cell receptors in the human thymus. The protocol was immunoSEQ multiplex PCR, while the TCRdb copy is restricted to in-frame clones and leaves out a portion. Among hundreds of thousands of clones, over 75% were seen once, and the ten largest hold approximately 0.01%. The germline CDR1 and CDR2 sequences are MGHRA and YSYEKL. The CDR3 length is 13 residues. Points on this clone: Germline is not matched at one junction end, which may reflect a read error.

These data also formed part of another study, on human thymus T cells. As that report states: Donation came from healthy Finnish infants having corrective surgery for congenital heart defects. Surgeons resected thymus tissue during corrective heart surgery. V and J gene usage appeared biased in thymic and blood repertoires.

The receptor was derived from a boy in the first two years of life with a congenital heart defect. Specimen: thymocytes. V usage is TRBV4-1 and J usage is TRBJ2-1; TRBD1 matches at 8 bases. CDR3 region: CASSQLPGQGGVF. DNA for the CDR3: TGCGCCAGCAGCCAACTTCCCGGACAGGGCGGGGTCTTC.